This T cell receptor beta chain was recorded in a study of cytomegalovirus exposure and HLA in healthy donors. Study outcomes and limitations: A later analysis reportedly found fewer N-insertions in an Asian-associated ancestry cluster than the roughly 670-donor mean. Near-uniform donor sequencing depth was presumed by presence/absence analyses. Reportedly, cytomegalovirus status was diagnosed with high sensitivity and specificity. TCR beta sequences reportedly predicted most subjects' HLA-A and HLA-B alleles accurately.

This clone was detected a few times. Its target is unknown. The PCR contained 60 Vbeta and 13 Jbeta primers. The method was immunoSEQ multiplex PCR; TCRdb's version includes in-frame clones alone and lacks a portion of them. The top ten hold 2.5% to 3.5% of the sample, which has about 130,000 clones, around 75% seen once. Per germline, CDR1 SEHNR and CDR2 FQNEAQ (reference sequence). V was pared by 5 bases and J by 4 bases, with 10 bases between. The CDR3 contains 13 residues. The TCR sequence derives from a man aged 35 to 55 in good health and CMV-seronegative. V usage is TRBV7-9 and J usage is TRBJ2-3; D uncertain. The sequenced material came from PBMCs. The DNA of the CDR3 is TGTGCCAGCAGCCCAAGACAAGCAGATACGCAGTATTTT. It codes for CASSPRQADTQYF.